These T cell receptor beta chains were read from a single sample in a study of T cell responses to AZD1222 COVID-19 vaccine. Measured with immunoSEQ multiplex PCR; TCRdb has only the in-frame clones, and not every one. Altogether about 130,000 clones are present, 80% to 95% being singletons, with the ten largest covering 4.4%. Source: peripheral blood, taken on day 0 of MenACWY control vaccination. Every receptor here comes from an adult in good health. Each CDR3 is given with its conserved first and last residue. A D gene is named only where the DNA matches it firmly. A row's size may be missing; if present it is once, few, many or a size class.

clone_size: -
j_call: TRBJ1-5
d_call: TRBD1
v_call: TRBV18
cdr3_nt: TGTGCCAGCTCACCGACAGGGGCCAATCAGCCCCAGCATTTT
cdr3_aa: CASSPTGANQPQHF

clone_size: -
j_call: TRBJ1-2
d_call: -
v_call: TRBV6-5
cdr3_nt: TGTGCCAGCAATAGTAAGGTCGCACAGGGTTATGGCTACACCTTC
cdr3_aa: CASNSKVAQGYGYTF

clone_size: -
j_call: TRBJ2-6
d_call: -
v_call: TRBV27
cdr3_nt: TGTGCCAGCAGTTTATCTTCTCCCTCTGGGGCCAACGTCCTGACTTTC
cdr3_aa: CASSLSSPSGANVLTF

clone_size: -
j_call: TRBJ2-2
d_call: -
v_call: TRBV7-9
cdr3_nt: TGTGCCAGCAGGCCGAAAGAGATTACGAACACCGGGGAGCTGTTTTTT
cdr3_aa: CASRPKEITNTGELFF

clone_size: -
j_call: TRBJ2-2
d_call: -
v_call: TRBV27
cdr3_nt: TGTGCCAGCAGCCGGGGCAGCGGTACCGGGGAGCTGTTTTTT
cdr3_aa: CASSRGSGTGELFF

clone_size: -
j_call: TRBJ1-1
d_call: -
v_call: TRBV19
cdr3_nt: TGTGCCAGTACGACAGGGAACACTGAAGCTTTCTTT
cdr3_aa: CASTTGNTEAFF

clone_size: -
j_call: TRBJ2-3
d_call: -
v_call: TRBV27
cdr3_nt: TGTGCCAGCAGTTTCCAGGGGCTGAGCACAGATACGCAGTATTTT
cdr3_aa: CASSFQGLSTDTQYF

clone_size: -
j_call: TRBJ2-1
d_call: TRBD2
v_call: TRBV9
cdr3_nt: TGTGCCAGCAGCGCCGGACTAGCGGGGGTCCACCAGTTCTTC
cdr3_aa: CASSAGLAGVHQFF

clone_size: -
j_call: TRBJ2-1
d_call: TRBD2
v_call: TRBV28
cdr3_nt: TGTGCCAGCAGCACCCCTAGCGGGGGAAGGAATGAGCAGTTCTTC
cdr3_aa: CASSTPSGGRNEQFF

clone_size: -
j_call: TRBJ2-2
d_call: TRBD2
v_call: TRBV7-7
cdr3_nt: TGTGCCAGCAGCCAGCGGGAGGGCGGGGAGCTGTTTTTT
cdr3_aa: CASSQREGGELFF

clone_size: -
j_call: TRBJ2-7
d_call: TRBD2
v_call: TRBV29-1
cdr3_nt: TGCAGCGGGGAGCGTGGGACTAGCGGGTACTACGAGCAGTACTTC
cdr3_aa: CSGERGTSGYYEQYF

clone_size: -
j_call: TRBJ2-3
d_call: -
v_call: TRBV24-1
cdr3_nt: TGTGCCACCAGTGATTTGCAGGGGGCGGCGGGAGCGGGCACAGATACGCAGTATTTT
cdr3_aa: CATSDLQGAAGAGTDTQYF

clone_size: -
j_call: TRBJ2-3
d_call: TRBD2
v_call: TRBV7-8
cdr3_nt: TGTGCCAGCAGCTTATGGGGCGGGGGGTTAACAGATACGCAGTATTTT
cdr3_aa: CASSLWGGGLTDTQYF

clone_size: -
j_call: TRBJ2-5
d_call: -
v_call: TRBV28
cdr3_nt: TGTGCCAGCAGTTTATTTGGGGGGTGGGACAAACGAGAGACCCAGTACTTC
cdr3_aa: CASSLFGGWDKRETQYF

clone_size: -
j_call: TRBJ2-3
d_call: TRBD2
v_call: TRBV9
cdr3_nt: TGTGCCAGCAGCCCCGGACTAGCGGTCACAGATACGCAGTATTTT
cdr3_aa: CASSPGLAVTDTQYF

clone_size: -
j_call: TRBJ2-1
d_call: -
v_call: TRBV4-3
cdr3_nt: TGCGCCAGCAGCCAAGAGACGGGGCGCTACAATGAGCAGTTCTTC
cdr3_aa: CASSQETGRYNEQFF

clone_size: -
j_call: TRBJ2-1
d_call: -
v_call: TRBV6-5
cdr3_nt: TGTGCCAGCAGTTACTCGGCCGCAGGGTTAGATGAGCAGTTCTTC
cdr3_aa: CASSYSAAGLDEQFF

clone_size: -
j_call: TRBJ1-2
d_call: TRBD1
v_call: TRBV4-3
cdr3_nt: TGCGCCAGCAGCCAAGGGGGACAGGGGTTGATCTATGGCTACACCTTC
cdr3_aa: CASSQGGQGLIYGYTF

clone_size: -
j_call: TRBJ2-3
d_call: -
v_call: TRBV18
cdr3_nt: TGTGCCAGCTCACCACCCCCCCCAGGCACAGATACGCAGTATTTT
cdr3_aa: CASSPPPPGTDTQYF

clone_size: -
j_call: TRBJ2-6
d_call: -
v_call: TRBV24-1
cdr3_nt: TGTGCCACCAGTGATAGTCCAGGGCGCTCTGGGGCCAACGTCCTGACTTTC
cdr3_aa: CATSDSPGRSGANVLTF

clone_size: -
j_call: TRBJ1-6
d_call: TRBD1
v_call: TRBV7-2
cdr3_nt: TGTGCCAGCAGCCTACAGGGGACGAATTCACCCCTCCACTTT
cdr3_aa: CASSLQGTNSPLHF

clone_size: -
j_call: TRBJ1-4
d_call: -
v_call: TRBV27
cdr3_nt: TGTGCCAGCAGGCGTGCTTCGACTAATGAAAAACTGTTTTTT
cdr3_aa: CASRRASTNEKLFF

clone_size: -
j_call: TRBJ1-1
d_call: TRBD1
v_call: TRBV19
cdr3_nt: TGTGCCAGTAGTAGGGGACAGGGGGCGAAATACACTGAAGCTTTCTTT
cdr3_aa: CASSRGQGAKYTEAFF

clone_size: -
j_call: TRBJ2-2
d_call: TRBD1
v_call: TRBV23-1
cdr3_nt: TGCGCCAGCAGTCAGAACGGGACAGCCCTTGGGGAGCTGTTTTTT
cdr3_aa: CASSQNGTALGELFF

clone_size: once
j_call: TRBJ1-1
d_call: TRBD1
v_call: TRBV4-1
cdr3_nt: TGCGCCAGCAGCCAAGTCCTGGGACAGGGCACGAACACTGAAGCTTTCTTT
cdr3_aa: CASSQVLGQGTNTEAFF

clone_size: once
j_call: TRBJ1-1
d_call: -
v_call: TRBV18
cdr3_nt: TGTGCCAGCTCACCCCACGAGGGCACTGAAGCTTTCTTT
cdr3_aa: CASSPHEGTEAFF

clone_size: -
j_call: TRBJ1-1
d_call: -
v_call: TRBV7-9
cdr3_nt: TGTGCCAGCAGCTTGAGCCGCATGAACACTGAAGCTTTCTTT
cdr3_aa: CASSLSRMNTEAFF

clone_size: -
j_call: TRBJ1-1
d_call: -
v_call: TRBV2
cdr3_nt: TGTGCCAGCAGTGATTTACTGGGACTTCTCAAAGAAGCTTTCTTT
cdr3_aa: CASSDLLGLLKEAFF

clone_size: -
j_call: TRBJ1-3
d_call: -
v_call: TRBV7-9
cdr3_nt: TGTGCCAGCAGCTTATGGGGGGACGGTCAGAGAAACACCATATATTTT
cdr3_aa: CASSLWGDGQRNTIYF

clone_size: -
j_call: TRBJ1-4
d_call: -
v_call: TRBV7-9
cdr3_nt: TGTGCCAGCAGCTCAGTTGATCGAGGTTATGAAAAACTGTTTTTT
cdr3_aa: CASSSVDRGYEKLFF

clone_size: -
j_call: TRBJ2-1
d_call: -
v_call: TRBV3-1/TRBV3-2
cdr3_nt: TGTGCCAGCAGCCAAAGGGGCGGGGTGTCTTACAATGAGCAGTTCTTC
cdr3_aa: CASSQRGGVSYNEQFF

clone_size: -
j_call: TRBJ1-5
d_call: -
v_call: TRBV28
cdr3_nt: TGTGCCAGCAGTTTAAGTGAAAATCAGCCCCAGCATTTT
cdr3_aa: CASSLSENQPQHF

clone_size: -
j_call: TRBJ1-2
d_call: -
v_call: TRBV29-1
cdr3_nt: TGCAGCATTCACACCGGGACAAGTTATGGCTACACCTTC
cdr3_aa: CSIHTGTSYGYTF

clone_size: -
j_call: TRBJ1-2
d_call: -
v_call: TRBV19
cdr3_nt: TGTGCCAGTAGTGTCCCCGAGAACTATGGCTACACCTTC
cdr3_aa: CASSVPENYGYTF

clone_size: -
j_call: TRBJ2-1
d_call: -
v_call: TRBV9
cdr3_nt: TGTGCCAGCAGCGTAGTTAGTAGTAATGAGCAGTTCTTC
cdr3_aa: CASSVVSSNEQFF

clone_size: -
j_call: TRBJ2-5
d_call: -
v_call: TRBV24-1
cdr3_nt: TGTGCCACCAGTGAGATGATTCAGGGGTTCCAAGAGACCCAGTACTTC
cdr3_aa: CATSEMIQGFQETQYF

clone_size: -
j_call: TRBJ2-2
d_call: -
v_call: TRBV11-3
cdr3_nt: TGTGCCAGCAGCCTCGAGGGCCGGGGGACCGGGGAGCTGTTTTTT
cdr3_aa: CASSLEGRGTGELFF